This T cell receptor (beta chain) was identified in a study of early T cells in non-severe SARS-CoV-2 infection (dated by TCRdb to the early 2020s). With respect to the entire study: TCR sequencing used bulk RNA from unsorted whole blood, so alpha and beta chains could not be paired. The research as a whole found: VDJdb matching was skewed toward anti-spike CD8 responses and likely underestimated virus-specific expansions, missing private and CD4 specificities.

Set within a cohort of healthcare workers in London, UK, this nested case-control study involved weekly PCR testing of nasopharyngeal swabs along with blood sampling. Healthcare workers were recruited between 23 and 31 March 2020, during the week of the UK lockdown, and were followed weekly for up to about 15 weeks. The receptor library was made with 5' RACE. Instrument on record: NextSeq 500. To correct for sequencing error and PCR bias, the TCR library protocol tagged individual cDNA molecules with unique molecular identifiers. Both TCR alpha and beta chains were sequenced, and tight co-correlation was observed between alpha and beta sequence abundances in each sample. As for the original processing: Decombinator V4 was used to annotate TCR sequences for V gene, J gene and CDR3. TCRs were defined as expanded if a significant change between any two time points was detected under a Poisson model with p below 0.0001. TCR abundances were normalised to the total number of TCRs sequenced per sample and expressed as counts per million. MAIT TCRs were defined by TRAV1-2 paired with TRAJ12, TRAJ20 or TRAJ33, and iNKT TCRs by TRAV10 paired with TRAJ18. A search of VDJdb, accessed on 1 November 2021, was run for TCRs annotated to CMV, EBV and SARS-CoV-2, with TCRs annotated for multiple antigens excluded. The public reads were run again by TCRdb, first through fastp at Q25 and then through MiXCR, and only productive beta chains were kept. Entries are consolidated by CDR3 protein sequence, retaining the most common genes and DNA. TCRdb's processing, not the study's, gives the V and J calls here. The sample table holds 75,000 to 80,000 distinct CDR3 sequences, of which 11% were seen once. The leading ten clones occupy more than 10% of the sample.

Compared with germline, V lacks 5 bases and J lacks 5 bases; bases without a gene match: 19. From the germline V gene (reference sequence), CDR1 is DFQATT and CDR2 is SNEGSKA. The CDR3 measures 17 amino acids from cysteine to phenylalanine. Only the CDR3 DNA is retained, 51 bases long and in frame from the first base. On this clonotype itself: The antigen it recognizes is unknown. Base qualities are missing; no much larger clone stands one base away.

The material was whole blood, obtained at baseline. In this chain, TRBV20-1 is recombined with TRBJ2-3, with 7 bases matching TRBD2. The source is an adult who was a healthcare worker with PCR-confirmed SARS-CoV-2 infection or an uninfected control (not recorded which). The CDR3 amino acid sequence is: CSASNTPGTIIQDTQYF. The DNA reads TGCAGTGCTTCGAATACCCCCGGGACTATCATTCAAGATACGCAGTATTTT.